The T cell receptor (beta chain) described here comes from a study of technical replicates of blood from a few donors. The method was immunoSEQ multiplex PCR; TCRdb's version includes in-frame clones alone and lacks a portion of them. The sample lists around 60,000 clones, 85% to 95% occurring once. CDR1 SNHLY and CDR2 FYNNEI come from the germline V gene. The CDR3 is made up of 15 amino acids. V dropped 6 bases and J dropped 5; count of bases not matched to a gene: 6. The gene calls are TRBV2 and TRBJ2-3; TRBD2 aligns across 12 bases. Sequenced input: PBMCs. The origin of this receptor is a human donor in good health. Some clones in this sample may be carry-over from other donors' samples. The chain's CDR3 is CASRPSGGAGDTQYF. CDR3 sequence (DNA): TGTGCCAGCAGGCCTAGCGGGGGGGCCGGAGATACGCAGTATTTT. The variable domain in full, completed from reference TRBV2 and TRBJ2-3, reads EPEVTQTPSHQVTQMGQEVILRCVPISNHLYFYWYRQILGQKVEFLVSFYNNEISEKSEIFDDQFSVERPDGSNFTLKIRSTKLEDSAMYFCASRPSGGAGDTQYFGPGTRLTVL.